A single sample gave rise to the 7 T cell receptor beta chains below, sequenced in a study of blood T cell repertoires in COVID-19. The protocol was immunoSEQ multiplex PCR, while the TCRdb copy is restricted to in-frame clones and leaves out a portion. The data hold 100,000 to 150,000 clones, with 90% observed a single time. The sequenced material came from peripheral blood. The receptors shown here come from a man aged 55 to 70 with COVID-19, enrolled during active disease.

V usage is TRBV11-1 and J usage is TRBJ2-6; no reliable D call. Trimming stripped 6 bases from V and 0 bases from J, with 3 bases between. The length of the CDR3 is 13 residues. CDR1 SGHAT and CDR2 FQDESV come from the germline V gene (reference sequence). The CDR3 sequence: CASRASGANVLTF. CDR3 in DNA: TGTGCCAGCAGGGCCTCTGGGGCCAACGTCCTGACTTTC.

The chain couples TRBV9 to TRBJ1-1; TRBD1 agrees at 7 bases. The trim removed 0 bases at V and 4 bases at J, leaving 9 bases unmatched. This CDR3 contains 16 residues. Per germline, CDR1 SGDLS and CDR2 YYNGEE. CDR3 loop: CASSVGAGGLATEAFF. The CDR3, as DNA: TGTGCCAGCAGCGTAGGGGCAGGGGGTCTCGCCACTGAAGCTTTCTTT. Full variable domain (missing parts from reference TRBV9 and TRBJ1-1): DSGVTQTPKHLITATGQRVTLRCSPRSGDLSVYWYQQSLDQGLQFLIQYYNGEERAKGNILERFSAQQFPDLHSELNLSSLELGDSALYFCASSVGAGGLATEAFFGQGTRLTVV.

This rearrangement joins TRBV10-3 to TRBJ2-1, with 9 bases fitting TRBD2. The J segment lost 8 bases and the V segment lost 4 bases, leaving 15 bases of the junction unmatched. Germline loops: CDR1 ENHRY, CDR2 SYGVKD. This CDR3 region has 17 residues. CDR3 region: CAISGSAGVAGVDEQFF. The DNA for the CDR3 is TGTGCCATCAGTGGGTCCGCGGGGGTAGCGGGAGTTGATGAGCAGTTCTTC.

The chain recombines TRBV24-1 with TRBJ2-1; 12 positions match TRBD2. Trimming at V came to 4 bases and at J to 5 bases, leaving 5 bases not matched to a gene. The germline V gene has CDR1 KGHDR and CDR2 SFDVKD. There are 16 residues in the CDR3. CDR3 sequence: CATSDPSGRVDNEQFF. Here the CDR3 DNA reads TGTGCCACCAGTGACCCTAGCGGGAGGGTCGACAATGAGCAGTTCTTC.

The chain combines TRBV10-3 with TRBJ1-5; a possible D gene is TRBD1 (5 bases). V lost 5 bases and J 6 bases, leaving 14 bases between the germline ends. The CDR3 length is 14 residues. CDR1 and CDR2 (germline): ENHRY, SYGVKD. CDR3 coding DNA: TGTGCCATCAGTCCGACAGTCGGGGGTCAGCCCCAGCATTTT. Protein: CAISPTVGGQPQHF.

The gene calls are TRBV7-8 and TRBJ1-5; possible D gene TRBD1, 6 bases. V shed 3 bases and J shed 6 bases, with 9 bases lying between them. The germline V gene has CDR1 SGHVS and CDR2 FQNEAQ. This CDR3 comprises 13 residues. DNA for the CDR3: TGTGCCAGCAGCTTGGGGGGGGCTCAGCCCCAGCATTTT. Its protein product is CASSLGGAQPQHF. The whole variable domain, filled in from reference TRBV7-8 and TRBJ1-5, reads GAGVSQSPRYKVAKRGQDVALRCDPISGHVSLFWYQQALGQGPEFLTYFQNEAQLDKSGLPSDRFFAERPEGSVSTLKIQRTQQEDSAVYLCASSLGGAQPQHFGDGTRLSIL.

This chain connects TRBV6-5 to TRBJ2-1, with 8 bases matching TRBD2. Trimming took 0 bases from V and 8 from J; bases not matched to a gene: 6. From germline, CDR1 is MNHEY and CDR2 SVGAGI. The CDR3 totals 15 residues. The CDR3, as DNA: TGTGCCAGCAGTTACTCGGCGGGAGGAGCAGATGAGCAGTTCTTC. Translation: CASSYSAGGADEQFF.